This T cell receptor beta chain comes out of a study of human T cells and chemical hapten exposure. This clonotype came up a few times. What it binds is unknown. Study-wide results and limits: Against controls, expanded TCRs gave rise to significantly more large CDR3 similarity clusters.

How the authors handled the data: Counting gave a median of around 100,000 TCRs per sample, with values ranging from roughly 20,000 to 750,000. TCRdb used MiXCR to reprocess the RACE reads, holding one entry per CDR3 protein. These V and J calls are TCRdb output, not the study's own analysis. The repertoire holds 350,000 to 400,000 distinct CDR3 sequences, roughly 5.3% seen once, with 2.5% to 3% in the top ten. The sample's time point: pre-sensitization, week 0. Treatment noted: therapeutic diphenylcyclopropenone sensitization with weekly scalp DPC. The V end was cut by 6 bases, the J end by 5 bases, with 17 bases between. CDR1 and CDR2 from the germline V gene are SQVTM and ANQGSEA. The CDR3 extends over 13 amino acids.

Material: whole blood, obtained in connection with sensitization to the hapten diphenylcyclopropenone (DPC). The clonotype was recovered from a woman aged 50 to 60 with alopecia areata. Some clones in this sample may be carry-over from other donors' samples. V is TRBV29-1 and J is TRBJ2-7; possibly TRBD1 for D (6 bases). CDR3 sequence (DNA): TGCAGCGTCAAAGGGGGAACCCAGGACGAGCAGTACTTC. It is translated as CSVKGGTQDEQYF.